This T cell receptor (beta chain) was observed in a study of cytomegalovirus exposure and HLA in healthy donors. Repertoires were generated with immunoSEQ multiplex PCR, while TCRdb's copy carries only in-frame clones and drops some. The table has under 200,000 clones, nearly 90% seen once. Material: PBMCs. This TCR was sampled from a young woman in good health and CMV-seropositive.

CDR3 DNA: TGTGCCAGCAGTTTGGTAGAGTCCTTCACAGATACGCAGTATTTT. Its protein is CASSLVESFTDTQYF. The chain uses TRBV28 and TRBJ2-3; D ambiguous. V was clipped by 3 bases and J by 2 bases, with 12 bases between them. Germline lookup yields CDR1 MDHEN and CDR2 SYDVKM. The CDR3 covers 15 residues.